A single sample is the source of the 24 T cell receptor beta chains below, sequenced in a study of early T cells in non-severe SARS-CoV-2 infection. TCRdb analysed the 5' RACE reads with MiXCR anew, one entry per CDR3 protein. The data contain about 48,000 distinct CDR3 sequences, roughly 5.4% of them singletons. This specimen consisted of whole blood, obtained at baseline. The source of these receptors is an adult who was a healthcare worker with PCR-confirmed SARS-CoV-2 infection or an uninfected control (not recorded which).

This clonotype has at least ten counts. The gene calls are TRBV27 and TRBJ2-7; unclear D gene. Trimming cost V 3 bases and J 3 bases, with 9 bases left between them. CDR3 length: 13 residues. Germline V gives CDR1 MNHEY, CDR2 SMNVEV (reference sequence). The DNA of the CDR3 is TGTGCCAGCAGTTTCGTATCTAGCTACGAGCAGTACTTC. Translating it yields CASSFVSSYEQYF.

This clonotype was counted at least ten times. The V and J genes are TRBV14 and TRBJ2-1, with D tentatively TRBD2 (6 bases). CDR1 is SGHDN, CDR2 FVKESK, per germline. The CDR3 runs 18 residues. Trimming pared 0 bases from V and 0 bases from J, leaving 15 bases between. Here the CDR3 reads CASSQDRGERASYNEQFF. DNA of the CDR3: TGTGCCAGCAGCCAAGATCGTGGGGAGCGGGCCTCCTACAATGAGCAGTTCTTC.

This clonotype was seen many times. The chain uses TRBV28 and TRBJ2-5, with TRBD2 identical over 7 bases. Germline-derived CDR1 and CDR2 are MDHEN and SYDVKM. Trimming cost V 5 bases and J 5 bases; bases outside gene matches: 11. There are 15 residues in the CDR3. As DNA, the CDR3 is TGTGCCAGCAGTATAGGACTAGTAAGGGTTGAGACCCAGTACTTC. Its protein product is CASSIGLVRVETQYF. Using reference TRBV28 and TRBJ2-5 for the parts outside the CDR3, the full variable domain is DVKVTQSSRYLVKRTGEKVFLECVQDMDHENMFWYRQDPGLGLRLIYFSYDVKMKEKGDIPEGYSVSREKKERFSLILESASTNQTSMYLCASSIGLVRVETQYFGPGTRLLVL.

There are many counts of this clonotype. The chain recombines TRBV28 with TRBJ2-7; perhaps TRBD1 as D (6 bases). CDR1 is MDHEN, CDR2 SYDVKM, per germline. Trimming took off 6 bases at V and 3 bases at J, with 12 bases between the two ends. The CDR3 extends over 13 amino acids. The DNA of the CDR3 is TGTGCCAGCAGACCGACAGGCCTCTACGAGCAGTACTTC. This codes for CASRPTGLYEQYF.

Ten or more counts support this clonotype. The rearrangement joins TRBV5-6 to TRBJ2-3, with D perhaps TRBD2 (6 bases). The CDR3 has 13 residues. V lost 5 bases, J lost 3 bases, and 10 bases lay in between. CDR1 and CDR2 from the germline V gene are SGHDT and YYEEEE. Here the CDR3 reads CASRRDLTDTQYF. CDR3 sequence (DNA): TGTGCCAGCAGACGGGACTTAACAGATACGCAGTATTTT.

This clonotype was detected many times. The gene calls are TRBV14 and TRBJ1-1; no definite D call. The CDR3 has 12 residues. Looked up from germline, CDR1 is SGHDN and CDR2 is FVKESK. Trimming took off 1 base at V and 4 bases at J, with 4 bases between the two ends. The CDR3 region is CASSQVFTEAFF. The DNA for the CDR3 is TGTGCCAGCAGCCAAGTATTCACTGAAGCTTTCTTT.

This clonotype was seen a few times. This rearrangement joins TRBV18 to TRBJ1-2, with 8 bases that match TRBD1. Germline-derived CDR1 and CDR2 are KGHSH and LQKENI. CDR3 length equals 13 residues. The J segment lost 6 bases and the V segment lost 3 bases, leaving 3 bases of the junction unmatched. CDR3 DNA: TGTGCCAGCTCACCGGTACAGGGGGATGGCTACACCTTC. It translates to CASSPVQGDGYTF.

This clonotype was observed at least ten times. The chain uses TRBV9 and TRBJ2-7; D could derive from TRBD1 or TRBD2 (5 bases each). V was clipped by 0 bases and J by 6 bases, with 16 bases between them. CDR1 is SGDLS, CDR2 YYNGEE, per germline. The CDR3 has 15 amino acids. CDR3 residues: CASSVAGTVESEQYF. The CDR3 DNA follows: TGTGCCAGCAGCGTAGCGGGGACGGTGGAGAGCGAGCAGTACTTC.

This clonotype was observed a handful of times. This chain uses TRBV7-9 with TRBJ2-2; D remains ambiguous. CDR1 and CDR2 from the germline V gene are SEHNR and FQNEAQ (reference sequence). The CDR3 spans 16 residues. Deletions cut 2 bases from V and 1 base from J, with 11 bases between. CDR3 protein: CASSLWLGKNTGELFF. CDR3 nucleotide sequence: TGTGCCAGCAGCTTATGGTTGGGAAAGAACACCGGGGAGCTGTTTTTT.

This clonotype was seen a few times. The gene calls are TRBV30 and TRBJ1-1, with 9 nucleotides matching TRBD1. V shed 8 bases and J 1 base; nucleotides not matched to a gene: 2. This CDR3 is 12 amino acids long. CDR1 is GTSNPN and CDR2 is SVGIG in the germline V gene (reference sequence). CDR3 in amino acids: CARTGANTEAFF. Written as DNA, the CDR3 is TGTGCCCGGACAGGGGCGAACACTGAAGCTTTCTTT.

This clonotype came up many times. The J gene is TRBJ1-1, the V gene TRBV25-1; D gene uncertain. This CDR3 has 17 amino acids. In germline, CDR1 is MGHDK, CDR2 SYGVNS. Deletions cut 3 bases from V and 4 bases from J, with 21 bases between. The CDR3 region has the DNA TGTGCCAGCAGTGACTACCCGGTCGAGGGAGGGAGCACTGAAGCTTTCTTT. Translating gives CASSDYPVEGGSTEAFF.

This clonotype came up a few times. The gene calls are TRBV5-1 and TRBJ2-5; D remains ambiguous. The CDR3 is made up of 13 amino acids. The V and J ends lost 1 base and 6 bases respectively, with 10 bases between them. Germline CDR1 SGHRS, CDR2 YFSETQ. The CDR3 DNA reads TGCGCCAGCAGCTTGTACTATGAGAAGACCCAGTACTTC. It yields the protein CASSLYYEKTQYF.

This clonotype was seen at least ten times. DNA for the CDR3: TGTGCCACCACAACGGGACAGGGATCCCATCAGCCCCAGCATTTT. Translating gives CATTTGQGSHQPQHF. V usage is TRBV19 and J usage is TRBJ1-5, with 9 positions matching TRBD1. The germline CDR1 and CDR2 sequences are LNHDA and SQIVND (reference sequence). The CDR3 covers 15 residues. Trimming removed 10 bases from V and 5 bases from J; junction bases left unmatched: 12.

This clonotype was seen at least ten times. This chain uses TRBV7-6 with TRBJ2-7, with TRBD1 as a possible D gene (6 bases). Trimming left V 5 bases short and J 2 bases short, with 13 bases between. CDR3 size: 14 residues. The germline V gene has CDR1 SGHVS and CDR2 FNYEAQ. CDR3 bases: TGTGCCAGCAGCCCCCGGGACACCCCCTACGAGCAGTACTTC. As protein: CASSPRDTPYEQYF.

This clonotype came up a few times. The chain combines TRBV2 with TRBJ2-1; D not certain. The CDR3 covers 12 residues. The germline V gene encodes CDR1 SNHLY and CDR2 FYNNEI. The germline V and J ends were trimmed by 10 bases and 3 bases, with 10 bases remaining between them. In DNA form, the CDR3 reads TGTGCCACTCCGGACGACTACAATGAGCAGTTCTTC. Encoded protein: CATPDDYNEQFF.

This clonotype was counted many times. The chain recombines TRBV4-1 with TRBJ2-3; the match to TRBD2 covers 7 bases. The CDR3 consists of 17 residues. Germline V gene data show CDR1 as MGHRA and CDR2 as YSYEKL. V gave up 0 bases and J gave up 5 bases; unmatched junction bases: 11. The CDR3 region has the DNA TGCGCCAGCAGCCAAGAGAGTAGCGGCCTAGCGGAAGATACGCAGTATTTT. It codes for CASSQESSGLAEDTQYF.

There are a few counts of this clonotype. V gene TRBV5-4 combines with J gene TRBJ2-1, with D possibly TRBD2 on 6 matching bases. Germline V gene lookup returns CDR1 SGHNT and CDR2 YYREEE (reference sequence). There are 17 residues in the CDR3. V dropped 3 bases and J dropped 7 bases, with 23 bases sitting between them. The CDR3 nucleotides read TGTGCCAGCAGCTCCGGTTTACGCGTCCTAGCGTGGAATGAGCAGTTCTTC. Encoded protein: CASSSGLRVLAWNEQFF.

The chain employs TRBV6-1 and TRBJ2-4; D might be TRBD2 (6 bases). This CDR3 comprises 14 residues. V shed 3 bases and J shed 7 bases, with 13 bases lying between them. Per germline, CDR1 MNHNS and CDR2 SASEGT. The CDR3 nucleotides read TGTGCCAGCAGTGAGCGGACTATACGGAACATTCAGTACTTC. Residues: CASSERTIRNIQYF.

At least ten counts were recorded for this clonotype. V gene TRBV30 combines with J gene TRBJ1-3; weak D call: TRBD1 (5 bases). The germline V and J ends were trimmed by 5 bases and 2 bases, with 7 bases remaining between them. The CDR3 extends over 12 amino acids. Germline CDR1 and CDR2: GTSNPN and SVGIG (reference sequence). For the CDR3, the DNA is TGTGCCTGGTTACAGGCTGGAAACACCATATATTTT. Residues: CAWLQAGNTIYF. Full variable domain (outside the CDR3, taken from reference TRBV30 and TRBJ1-3): SQTIHQWPATLVQPVGSPLSLECTVEGTSNPNLYWYRQAAGRGLQLLFYSVGIGQISSEVPQNLSASRPQDRQFILSSKKLLLSDSGFYLCAWLQAGNTIYFGEGSWLTVV.

The gene calls are TRBV15 and TRBJ1-5; 8 bases agree with TRBD1. From germline, CDR1 is LNHNV and CDR2 YYDKDF (reference sequence). V shed 1 base and J 6 bases; nucleotides not matched to a gene: 2. There are 14 residues in the CDR3. CDR3 sequence: CATSRAGGGQPQHF. CDR3 coding DNA: TGTGCCACCAGCAGAGCAGGGGGCGGTCAGCCCCAGCATTTT.

This clonotype was found a few times. This chain joins TRBV6-5 and TRBJ2-4; 7 nucleotides agree with TRBD2. The germline CDR1 and CDR2 sequences are MNHEY and SVGAGI. The CDR3 sequence is 16 residues long. With V trimmed by 6 bases and J by 0 bases, 8 bases remained unmatched. The CDR3 nucleotides are TGTGCCAGCAGGCGAACTAGCGCCCTAGCCAAAAACATTCAGTACTTC. This sequence encodes CASRRTSALAKNIQYF.

Only a few counts were recorded for this clonotype. The rearrangement links TRBV4-1 to TRBJ2-2; TRBD2 might be the D (5 bases). The CDR3 has 13 residues. CDR1 and CDR2 (germline): MGHRA, YSYEKL. V shed 8 bases and J shed 4 bases, with 11 bases lying between them. The CDR3 spells CASEGRRTGELFF. CDR3 DNA: TGCGCCAGCGAAGGGAGACGCACCGGGGAGCTGTTTTTT.

The V and J genes are TRBV29-1 and TRBJ1-3, with 7 bases lining up with TRBD1. Germline V CDR1 and CDR2: SQVTM, ANQGSEA. CDR3 length equals 17 residues. V was clipped by 3 bases and J by 4 bases; unmatched bases: 15. The CDR3 loop is CSVESWEGASTGNTIYF. The CDR3 DNA sequence: TGCAGCGTTGAGTCGTGGGAGGGGGCAAGTACGGGAAACACCATATATTTT.

This clonotype was picked up many times. The rearrangement links TRBV24-1 to TRBJ1-5; the D is unclear. Deletions cut 5 bases from V and 2 bases from J, with 9 bases between. Germline V gives CDR1 KGHDR, CDR2 SFDVKD. The length of the CDR3 is 14 residues. Here the CDR3 DNA reads TGTGCCACCAGTGCCGGGGTTGGCAATCAGCCCCAGCATTTT. Translating gives CATSAGVGNQPQHF.